What follows describes a single T cell receptor (beta chain). The table came from immunoSEQ multiplex PCR; TCRdb's copy has only in-frame clones and leaves some out. Here the sample spans approximately 62,000 clones, approximately 93% being singletons. The data stem from a study of T cell changes during pregnancy in multiple sclerosis. The CDR3 consists of 16 residues. CDR1 and CDR2 from the germline V gene are SGHTA and FQGNSA. V gave up 0 bases and J gave up 0 bases, with 9 bases separating them. This clonotype was obtained from a female donor with multiple sclerosis, enrolled in a pregnancy study. The rearrangement joins TRBV7-2 to TRBJ1-5; possibly TRBD1 for D (5 bases). Sequenced here: CD8+ T cells from peripheral blood mononuclear cells, sampled in the second trimester of pregnancy. The CDR3 reads CASSLAGVGSNQPQHF. The DNA of the CDR3 is TGTGCCAGCAGCTTAGCAGGGGTGGGTAGCAATCAGCCCCAGCATTTT. Using reference TRBV7-2 and TRBJ1-5 for the parts outside the CDR3, the full variable domain is GAGVSQSPSNKVTEKGKDVELRCDPISGHTALYWYRQSLGQGLEFLIYFQGNSAPDKSGLPSDRFSAERTGGSVSTLTIQRTQQEDSAVYLCASSLAGVGSNQPQHFGDGTRLSIL.